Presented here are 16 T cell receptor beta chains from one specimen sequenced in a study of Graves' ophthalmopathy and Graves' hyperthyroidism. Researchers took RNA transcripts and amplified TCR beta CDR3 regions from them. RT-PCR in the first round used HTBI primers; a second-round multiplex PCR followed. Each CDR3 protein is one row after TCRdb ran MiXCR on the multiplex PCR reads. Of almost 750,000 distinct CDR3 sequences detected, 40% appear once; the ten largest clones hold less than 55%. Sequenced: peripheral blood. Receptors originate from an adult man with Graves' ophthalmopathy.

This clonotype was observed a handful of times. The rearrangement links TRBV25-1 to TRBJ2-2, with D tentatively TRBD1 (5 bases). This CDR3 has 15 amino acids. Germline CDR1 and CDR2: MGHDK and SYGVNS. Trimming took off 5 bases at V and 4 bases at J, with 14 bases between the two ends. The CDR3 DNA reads TGTGCCAGCAGTCTCGGACAAGCAGCCACCGGGGAGCTGTTTTTT. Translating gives CASSLGQAATGELFF.

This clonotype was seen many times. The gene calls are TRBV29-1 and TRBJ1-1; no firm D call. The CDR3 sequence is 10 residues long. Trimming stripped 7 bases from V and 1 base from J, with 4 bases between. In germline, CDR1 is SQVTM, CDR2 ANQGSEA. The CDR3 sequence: CSGGNTEAFF. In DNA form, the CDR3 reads TGCAGCGGGGGGAACACTGAAGCTTTCTTT.

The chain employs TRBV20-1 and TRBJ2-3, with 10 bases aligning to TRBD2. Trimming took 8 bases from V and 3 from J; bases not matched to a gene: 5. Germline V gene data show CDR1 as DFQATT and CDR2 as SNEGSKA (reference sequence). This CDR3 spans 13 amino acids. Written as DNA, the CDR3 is TGCAGTCACCTAGCGGGAGATACAGATACGCAGTATTTT. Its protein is CSHLAGDTDTQYF.

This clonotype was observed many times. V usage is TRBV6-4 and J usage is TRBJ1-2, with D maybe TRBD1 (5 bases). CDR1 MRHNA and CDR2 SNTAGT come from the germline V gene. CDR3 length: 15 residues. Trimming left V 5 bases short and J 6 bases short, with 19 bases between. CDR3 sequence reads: CASSPTIQGLDGYTF. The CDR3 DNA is TGTGCCAGCAGTCCGACGATTCAGGGATTAGATGGCTACACCTTC.

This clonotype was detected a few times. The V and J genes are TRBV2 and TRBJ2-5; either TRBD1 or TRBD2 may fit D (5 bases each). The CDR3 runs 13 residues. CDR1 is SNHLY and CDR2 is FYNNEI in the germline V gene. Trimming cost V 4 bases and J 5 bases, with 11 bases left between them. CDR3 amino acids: CASSGGSRETQYF. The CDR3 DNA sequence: TGTGCCAGCAGTGGGGGGTCCAGGGAGACCCAGTACTTC.

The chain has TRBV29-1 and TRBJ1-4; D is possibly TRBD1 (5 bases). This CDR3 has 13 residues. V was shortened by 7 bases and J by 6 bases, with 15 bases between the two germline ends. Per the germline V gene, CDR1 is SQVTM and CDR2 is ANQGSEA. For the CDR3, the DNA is TGCAGCGCCGGTGGGGGATGGGATGAAAAACTGTTTTTT. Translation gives CSAGGGWDEKLFF.

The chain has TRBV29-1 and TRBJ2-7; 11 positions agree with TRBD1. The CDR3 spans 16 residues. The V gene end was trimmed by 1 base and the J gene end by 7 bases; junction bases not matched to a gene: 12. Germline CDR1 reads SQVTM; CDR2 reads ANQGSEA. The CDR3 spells CSVEAWGQGVASEQYF. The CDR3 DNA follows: TGCAGCGTTGAAGCATGGGGACAGGGGGTGGCGAGTGAGCAGTACTTC.

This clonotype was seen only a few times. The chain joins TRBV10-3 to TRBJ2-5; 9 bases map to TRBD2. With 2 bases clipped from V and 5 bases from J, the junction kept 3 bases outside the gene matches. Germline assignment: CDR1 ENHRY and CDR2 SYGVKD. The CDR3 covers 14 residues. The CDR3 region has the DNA TGTGCCATCAGTGAGGAAGGACTAGCGGAGACCCAGTACTTC. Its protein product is CAISEEGLAETQYF.

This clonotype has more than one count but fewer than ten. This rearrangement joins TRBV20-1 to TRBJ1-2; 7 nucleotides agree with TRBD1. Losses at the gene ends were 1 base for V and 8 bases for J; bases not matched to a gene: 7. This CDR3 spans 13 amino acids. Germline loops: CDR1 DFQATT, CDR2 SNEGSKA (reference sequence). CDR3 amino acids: CSARVRNRGGYTF. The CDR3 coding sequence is TGCAGTGCTAGAGTCCGTAACAGGGGCGGCTACACCTTC.

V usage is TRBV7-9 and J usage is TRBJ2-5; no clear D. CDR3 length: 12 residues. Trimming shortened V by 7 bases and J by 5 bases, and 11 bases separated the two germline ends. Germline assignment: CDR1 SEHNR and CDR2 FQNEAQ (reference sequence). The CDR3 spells CASTAMAETQYF. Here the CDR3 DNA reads TGTGCCAGCACCGCTATGGCTGAGACCCAGTACTTC.

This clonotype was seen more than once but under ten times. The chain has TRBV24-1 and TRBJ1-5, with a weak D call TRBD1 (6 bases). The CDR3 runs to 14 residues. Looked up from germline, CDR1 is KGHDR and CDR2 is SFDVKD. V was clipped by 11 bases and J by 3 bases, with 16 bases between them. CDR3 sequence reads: CASRFQGYNQPQHF. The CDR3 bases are TGTGCCAGCAGGTTCCAGGGGTACAATCAGCCCCAGCATTTT.

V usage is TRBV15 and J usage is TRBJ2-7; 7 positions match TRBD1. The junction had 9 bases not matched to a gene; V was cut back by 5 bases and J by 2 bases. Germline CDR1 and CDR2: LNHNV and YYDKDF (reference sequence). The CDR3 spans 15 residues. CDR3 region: CATSPQGTGAYEQYF. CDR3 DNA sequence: TGTGCCACCAGCCCCCAGGGAACAGGGGCCTACGAGCAGTACTTC. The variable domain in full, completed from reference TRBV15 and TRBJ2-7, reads DAMVIQNPRYQVTQFGKPVTLSCSQTLNHNVMYWYQQKSSQAPKLLFHYYDKDFNNEADTPDNFQSRRPNTSFCFLDIRSPGLGDTAMYLCATSPQGTGAYEQYFGPGTRLTVT.

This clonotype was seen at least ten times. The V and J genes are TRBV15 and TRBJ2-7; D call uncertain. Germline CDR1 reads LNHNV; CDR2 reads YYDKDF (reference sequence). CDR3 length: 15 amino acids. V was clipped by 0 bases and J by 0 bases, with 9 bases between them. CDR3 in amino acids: CATSRDQASSYEQYF. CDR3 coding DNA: TGTGCCACCAGCAGAGATCAGGCGTCCTCCTACGAGCAGTACTTC.

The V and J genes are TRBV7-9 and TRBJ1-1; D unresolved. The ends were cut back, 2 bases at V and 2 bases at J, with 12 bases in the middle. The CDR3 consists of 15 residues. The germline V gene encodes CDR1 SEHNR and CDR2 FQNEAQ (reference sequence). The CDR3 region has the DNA TGTGCCAGCAGCTTACAGTCGGGAGCTAACACTGAAGCTTTCTTT. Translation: CASSLQSGANTEAFF.

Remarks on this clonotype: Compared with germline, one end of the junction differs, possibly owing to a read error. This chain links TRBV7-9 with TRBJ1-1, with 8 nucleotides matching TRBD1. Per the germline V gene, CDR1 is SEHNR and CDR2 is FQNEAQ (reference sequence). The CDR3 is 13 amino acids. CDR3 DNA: TGCGCCAGCAGCTTGGGGCAGGGGGCCGGGGCTTTCTTT. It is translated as CASSLGQGAGAFF.

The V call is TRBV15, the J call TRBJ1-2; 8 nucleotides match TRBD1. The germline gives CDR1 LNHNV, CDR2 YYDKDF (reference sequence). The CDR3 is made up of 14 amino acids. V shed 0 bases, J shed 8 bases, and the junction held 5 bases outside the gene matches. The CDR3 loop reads CATSREDRGVGYTF. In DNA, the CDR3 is TGTGCCACCAGCAGAGAAGACAGGGGAGTCGGCTACACCTTC.